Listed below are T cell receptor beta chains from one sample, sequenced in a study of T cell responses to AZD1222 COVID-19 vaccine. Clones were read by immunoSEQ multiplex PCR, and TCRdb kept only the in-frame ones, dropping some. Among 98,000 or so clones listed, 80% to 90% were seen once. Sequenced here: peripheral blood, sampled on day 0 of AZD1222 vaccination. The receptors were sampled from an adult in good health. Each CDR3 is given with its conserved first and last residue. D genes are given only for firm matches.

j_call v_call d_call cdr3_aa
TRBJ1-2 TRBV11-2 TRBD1 CASSLLQGDYGYTF
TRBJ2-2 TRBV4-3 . CASSQFYLGSTGELFF
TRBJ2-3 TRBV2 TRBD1 CASSRTGVVTDTQYF
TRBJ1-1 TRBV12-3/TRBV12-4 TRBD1 CASSLGQGEAFF
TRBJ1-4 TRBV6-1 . CASSETQVEKLFF
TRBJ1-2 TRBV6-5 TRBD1 CATLTGLYGYTF
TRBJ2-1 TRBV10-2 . CASRGFNEQFF
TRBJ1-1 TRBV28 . CASIMNTEAFF
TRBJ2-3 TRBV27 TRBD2 CASTLAGGPQYTDTQYF
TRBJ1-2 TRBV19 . CASSRTHYGYTF
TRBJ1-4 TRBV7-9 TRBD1 CASSLGDRGLNEKLFF
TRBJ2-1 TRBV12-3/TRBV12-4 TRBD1 CASSPRTGPVF
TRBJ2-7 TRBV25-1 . CASSQGYEQYF
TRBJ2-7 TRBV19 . CASSPGTGSSYEQYF
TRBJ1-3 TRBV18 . CASSLSAPKDSGNTIYF
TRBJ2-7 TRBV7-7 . CASSLRVGIYEQYF
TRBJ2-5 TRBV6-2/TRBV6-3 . CASSYSKGVQGKRETQYF
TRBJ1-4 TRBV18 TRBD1 CASSPPDRDGEKLFF
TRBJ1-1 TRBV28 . CASNGNTEAFF
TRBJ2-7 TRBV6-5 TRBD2 CASTSLAGGPYEQYF
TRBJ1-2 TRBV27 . CASRVTGRNGYTF
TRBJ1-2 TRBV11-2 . CASSTFRGGSYGYTF
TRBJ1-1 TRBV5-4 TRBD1 CASSFGQGRTEAFF
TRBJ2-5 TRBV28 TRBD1 CASSSRTGEQETQYF
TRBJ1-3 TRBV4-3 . CASSPADLFGNTIYF
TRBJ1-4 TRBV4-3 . CASSQDRAGSFATNEKLFF
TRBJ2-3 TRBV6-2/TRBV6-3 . CASSPDRSFSTDTQYF
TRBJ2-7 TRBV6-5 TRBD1 CASSILTGEAYEQYF
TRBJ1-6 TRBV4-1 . CASSQDRNSPLHF
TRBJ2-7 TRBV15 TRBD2 CATSRAGTSGSYEQYF
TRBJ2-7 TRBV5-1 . CASSLESYEQYF
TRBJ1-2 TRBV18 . CASSPREGAGVSGYTF
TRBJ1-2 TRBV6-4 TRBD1 CASSDSRQGDYGYTF
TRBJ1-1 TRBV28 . CASSSPGSGNTEAFF
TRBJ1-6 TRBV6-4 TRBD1 CASGGTGRSSYNSPLHF
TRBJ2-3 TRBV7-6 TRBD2 CASSPGTSGSTQYF
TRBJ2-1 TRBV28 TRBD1 CASSFRDRVGEQFF
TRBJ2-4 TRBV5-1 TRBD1 CASSPGQGVHKNIQYF
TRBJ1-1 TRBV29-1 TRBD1 CSVEDPTDRLLGSTEAFF
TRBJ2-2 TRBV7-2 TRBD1 CASSKTGLNTGELFF
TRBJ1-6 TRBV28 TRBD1 CASSSRTGSKYTGIQSPLHF
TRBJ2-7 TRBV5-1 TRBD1 CASSPSGTASYEQYF